A single sample gave rise to the 16 T cell receptor beta chains below, sequenced in a study of cytotoxic CD8 clonotypes in ibrutinib-treated CLL. Clones were read by immunoSEQ multiplex PCR, and TCRdb kept only the in-frame ones, dropping some. The repertoire holds about 150,000 clones, with 76% as singletons. Sequencing used PBMCs, obtained after 24 months of ibrutinib treatment. Receptors were obtained from a human donor with chronic lymphocytic leukemia.

This clone appeared once. The CDR3 DNA reads as TGTGCCAGCAGCTTAGCGGGTCGGACAGATACGCAGTATTTT. This codes for CASSLAGRTDTQYF. The rearrangement joins TRBV7-3 to TRBJ2-3, with D possibly TRBD2 on 5 matching bases. V lost 2 bases, J lost 3 bases, and 9 bases lay in between. The CDR3 totals 14 residues. Germline-derived CDR1 and CDR2 are SGHTA and FQGTGA.

V and J are TRBV6-5 and TRBJ2-6; D unresolved. Trimming left V 6 bases short and J 1 base short, with 10 bases between. The CDR3 is made up of 15 amino acids. Germline CDR1 and CDR2: MNHEY and SVGAGI. Here the CDR3 reads CASRPTYSGANVLTF. CDR3 nucleotides: TGTGCCAGCAGACCTACCTATTCTGGGGCCAACGTCCTGACTTTC.

CDR3 in DNA: TGTGCCAGTAGTATAGAGGGGAGGGGAGGTAGCGGGGCCAAAAACATTCAGTACTTC. It yields the protein CASSIEGRGGSGAKNIQYF. The V gene is TRBV19, the J gene TRBJ2-4; 7 nucleotides line up with TRBD2. The CDR3 consists of 19 residues. With V trimmed by 0 bases and J by 1 base, 12 bases remained unmatched. Germline V gene lookup returns CDR1 LNHDA and CDR2 SQIVND (reference sequence).

The rearrangement joins TRBV29-1 to TRBJ1-3, with D uncertain. In germline, CDR1 is SQVTM, CDR2 ANQGSEA. Trimming pared 3 bases from V and 4 bases from J, leaving 4 bases between. CDR3 length: 11 amino acids. The DNA for the CDR3 is TGCAGCGTTGATGAGGGAAACACCATATATTTT. As protein: CSVDEGNTIYF. The whole variable domain, remainder taken from reference TRBV29-1 and TRBJ1-3, is SAVISQKPSRDICQRGTSLTIQCQVDSQVTMMFWYRQQPGQSLTLIATANQGSEATYESGFVIDKFPISRPNLTFSTLTVSNMSPEDSSIYLCSVDEGNTIYFGEGSWLTVV.

This chain connects TRBV5-4 to TRBJ1-6; the D is unclear. The CDR3 is 13 amino acids. Germline CDR1 reads SGHNT; CDR2 reads YYREEE (reference sequence). Trimming shortened V by 0 bases and J by 6 bases, and 4 bases separated the two germline ends. CDR3 nucleotide sequence: TGTGCCAGCAGCTTGGCCATTAATTCACCCCTCCACTTT. Amino acid sequence: CASSLAINSPLHF.

The chain is built from TRBV30 and TRBJ2-7, with a possible D match to TRBD1 (6 bases). This CDR3 has 13 amino acids. V lost 5 bases and J lost 2, with 13 bases in between. Germline assignment: CDR1 GTSNPN and CDR2 SVGIG (reference sequence). The CDR3 DNA sequence: TGTGCCTGGCAGCTAGGGGGTACCTACGAGCAGTACTTC. Translating gives CAWQLGGTYEQYF.

The chain couples TRBV9 to TRBJ2-2, with 10 positions matching TRBD2. The CDR3 is made up of 16 amino acids. Germline V gene data show CDR1 as SGDLS and CDR2 as YYNGEE. V lost 2 bases and J lost 5; bases outside the gene matches: 6. CDR3 in amino acids: CASSVRGTSVTGELFF. Here the CDR3 DNA reads TGTGCCAGCAGCGTCCGCGGGACTAGCGTTACCGGGGAGCTGTTTTTT.

The rearrangement joins TRBV11-3 to TRBJ2-2, with D possibly being TRBD1 (6 bases). The germline V gene encodes CDR1 SGHNT and CDR2 YENEEA. The V gene lost 1 base and the J gene lost 5 bases, with 11 bases spanning the gap. This CDR3 is built from 15 residues. The CDR3 DNA sequence: TGTGCCAGCAGCTTAGTAGGGGGATCGACCGGGGAGCTGTTTTTT. Its protein is CASSLVGGSTGELFF.

The CDR3 spells CASRSRTGRDTGELFF. The CDR3 DNA reads as TGTGCCAGCCGCTCCCGGACAGGGAGGGACACCGGGGAGCTGTTTTTT. The rearrangement uses TRBV5-4 and TRBJ2-2; maybe TRBD1 (8 bases). CDR1 is SGHNT and CDR2 is YYREEE in the germline V gene (reference sequence). This CDR3 comprises 16 residues. Trimming pared 7 bases from V and 3 bases from J, leaving 19 bases between.

The V gene is TRBV19, the J gene TRBJ1-2; TRBD1 aligns across 9 bases. Per the germline V gene, CDR1 is LNHDA and CDR2 is SQIVND (reference sequence). J was trimmed by 6 bases and V by 4 bases; bases with no gene match: 3. This CDR3 spans 13 amino acids. The CDR3 loop reads CASSTRTGDGYTF. CDR3 DNA sequence: TGTGCCAGTAGTACCCGGACAGGGGATGGCTACACCTTC.

J is TRBJ1-6 and V is TRBV7-2; TRBD1 matches 7 bases. The CDR3 length is 15 residues. Looked up from germline, CDR1 is SGHTA and CDR2 is FQGNSA. V was clipped by 2 bases and J by 6 bases; unmatched bases: 4. The CDR3 DNA follows: TGTGCCAGCAGCTTAAGACAGGGTGCTAATTCACCCCTCCACTTT. Amino acid sequence: CASSLRQGANSPLHF. Combining the CDR3 with reference TRBV7-2 and TRBJ1-6 gives the whole variable domain GAGVSQSPSNKVTEKGKDVELRCDPISGHTALYWYRQSLGQGLEFLIYFQGNSAPDKSGLPSDRFSAERTGGSVSTLTIQRTQQEDSAVYLCASSLRQGANSPLHFGNGTRLTVT.

This rearrangement joins TRBV5-6 to TRBJ2-5; either TRBD1 or TRBD2 may supply D (5 bases each). There are 16 residues in the CDR3. Germline V gene data show CDR1 as SGHDT and CDR2 as YYEEEE. V was trimmed by 3 bases and J by 5 bases, leaving 20 bases between them. The DNA for the CDR3 is TGTGCCAGCAGCTCCTCAAGGGGAGTATTAAGGGAGACCCAGTACTTC. Translating gives CASSSSRGVLRETQYF.

This chain links TRBV5-1 with TRBJ2-7; D not resolved. V was trimmed by 0 bases and J by 2 bases, leaving 9 bases between them. CDR3 length: 14 amino acids. Germline V gives CDR1 SGHRS, CDR2 YFSETQ. The CDR3 DNA reads as TGCGCCAGCAGCTTGGTCAGTAATACCTACGAGCAGTACTTC. Protein product: CASSLVSNTYEQYF.

The chain joins TRBV6-5 to TRBJ2-1; the D gene could be TRBD1 or TRBD2 (5 bases each). The CDR3 has 16 residues. With 4 bases removed from V and 0 bases from J, the gap between germline ends came to 13 bases. Germline V gene sequence: CDR1 MNHEY, CDR2 SVGAGI. The CDR3 here is CASSSRDGSSYNEQFF. CDR3 sequence (DNA): TGTGCCAGCAGTTCCCGGGACGGCAGCTCCTACAATGAGCAGTTCTTC.

This clone was detected only a few times. V usage is TRBV5-1 and J usage is TRBJ1-5; D call uncertain. CDR3 size: 14 residues. CDR1 and CDR2 from the germline V gene are SGHRS and YFSETQ. Trimming stripped 0 bases from V and 5 bases from J, with 9 bases between. The CDR3 DNA follows: TGCGCCAGCAGCTTGGGGCCAGTCGATCAGCCCCAGCATTTT. Its protein is CASSLGPVDQPQHF. Looking up the rest from reference TRBV5-1 and TRBJ1-5 gives the full variable domain: KAGVTQTPRYLIKTRGQQVTLSCSPISGHRSVSWYQQTPGQGLQFLFEYFSETQRNKGNFPGRFSGRQFSNSRSEMNVSTLELGDSALYLCASSLGPVDQPQHFGDGTRLSIL.

The chain uses TRBV6-5 and TRBJ1-4; D is unclear. The ends were cut back, 2 bases at V and 3 bases at J, with 7 bases in the middle. CDR3 size: 14 residues. Germline lookup yields CDR1 MNHEY and CDR2 SVGAGI. CDR3 in amino acids: CASSYGRANEKLFF. CDR3 in DNA: TGTGCCAGCAGTTACGGGCGGGCTAATGAAAAACTGTTTTTT.